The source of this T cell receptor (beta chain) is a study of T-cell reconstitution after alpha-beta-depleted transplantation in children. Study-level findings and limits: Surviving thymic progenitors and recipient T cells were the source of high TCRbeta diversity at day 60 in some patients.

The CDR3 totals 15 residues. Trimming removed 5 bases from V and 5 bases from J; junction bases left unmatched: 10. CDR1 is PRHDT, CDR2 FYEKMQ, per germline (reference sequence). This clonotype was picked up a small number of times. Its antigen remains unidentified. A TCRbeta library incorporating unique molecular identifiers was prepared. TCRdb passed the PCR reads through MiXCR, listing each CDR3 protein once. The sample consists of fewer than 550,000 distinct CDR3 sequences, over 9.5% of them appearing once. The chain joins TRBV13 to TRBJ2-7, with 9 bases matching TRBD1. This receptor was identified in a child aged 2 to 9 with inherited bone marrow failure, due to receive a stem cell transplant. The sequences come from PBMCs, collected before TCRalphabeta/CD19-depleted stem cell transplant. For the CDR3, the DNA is TGTGCCAGCAGCAAAGGGGGACAGGGATATCACGAGCAGTACTTC. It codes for CASSKGGQGYHEQYF.